A single sample gave rise to the 25 T cell receptor beta chains below, sequenced in a study of T cell responses to AZD1222 COVID-19 vaccine. The method was immunoSEQ multiplex PCR; TCRdb's version includes in-frame clones alone and lacks a portion of them. The data contain about 88,000 clones, approximately 90% of them singletons. The input for sequencing was peripheral blood, taken 28 days after the second AZD1222 dose. These receptors were taken from an adult who received the AZD1222 COVID-19 vaccine.

The rearrangement joins TRBV13 to TRBJ2-7; 8 bases map to TRBD1. Trimming at V came to 3 bases and at J to 5 bases, leaving 9 bases not matched to a gene. Germline V CDR1 and CDR2: PRHDT, FYEKMQ (reference sequence). This CDR3 has 15 residues. The CDR3 coding sequence is TGTGCCAGCAGCTTCAAGAACAGGGGGAGTCACGAGCAGTACTTC. It translates to CASSFKNRGSHEQYF.

This chain connects TRBV19 to TRBJ2-7, with unresolved D. Germline CDR1 is LNHDA and CDR2 is SQIVND (reference sequence). The CDR3 loop spans 13 amino acids. V was trimmed by 1 base and J by 3 bases, leaving 7 bases between them. The CDR3 reads CASSIGQNYEQYF. CDR3 in DNA: TGTGCCAGTAGTATAGGGCAGAACTACGAGCAGTACTTC. The whole variable domain, remainder taken from reference TRBV19 and TRBJ2-7, is DGGITQSPKYLFRKEGQNVTLSCEQNLNHDAMYWYRQDPGQGLRLIYYSQIVNDFQKGDIAEGYSVSREKKESFPLTVTSAQKNPTAFYLCASSIGQNYEQYFGPGTRLTVT.

CDR3 protein: CASSERTAGNSPLHF. As DNA, the CDR3 is TGTGCCAGCAGTGAACGGACTGCTGGTAATTCACCCCTCCACTTT. V and J are TRBV6-1 and TRBJ1-6; D is ambiguous. The germline V and J ends were trimmed by 2 bases and 6 bases, with 11 bases remaining between them. The CDR3 has 15 residues. Germline assignment: CDR1 MNHNS and CDR2 SASEGT.

In its sample, this clone was seen a few times. J is TRBJ1-3 and V is TRBV7-8, with TRBD1 identical over 8 bases. With 1 base clipped from V and 6 bases from J, the junction kept 8 bases outside the gene matches. This CDR3 region has 16 residues. Germline V lookup: CDR1 SGHVS, CDR2 FQNEAQ. The CDR3 protein is CASSLVGATGVNTIYF. The CDR3 DNA follows: TGTGCCAGCAGCTTAGTGGGGGCGACAGGGGTAAACACCATATATTTT.

The rearrangement uses TRBV3-1 (or the pseudogene TRBV3-2) and TRBJ2-7; D not resolved. V lost 2 bases, J lost 7 bases, and 15 bases lay in between. CDR3 size: 14 residues. Looked up from germline, CDR1 is LGHDT and CDR2 is YNNKEL (reference sequence). In DNA form, the CDR3 reads TGTGCCAGCAGCCAAAATGTAGACGCCGGGGAGCAGTACTTC. Residues: CASSQNVDAGEQYF.

The V call is TRBV3-1 (or the pseudogene TRBV3-2), the J call TRBJ1-1; no reliable D call. Trimming pared 4 bases from V and 4 bases from J, leaving 13 bases between. This CDR3 comprises 14 residues. Germline CDR1 LGHDT, CDR2 YNNKEL (reference sequence). The CDR3 DNA follows: TGTGCCAGCAGCCGAGGACTGACATTCACTGAAGCTTTCTTT. Its translation is CASSRGLTFTEAFF.

The rearrangement joins TRBV3-1 (or the pseudogene TRBV3-2) to TRBJ1-5; tentative D call: TRBD1 (6 bases). Per germline, CDR1 LGHDT and CDR2 YNNKEL (reference sequence). V shed 4 bases and J shed 6 bases, with 10 bases lying between them. The CDR3 is 13 residues long. In DNA form, the CDR3 reads TGTGCCAGCAGCCTAACAGGGATTCAGCCCCAGCATTTT. This sequence encodes CASSLTGIQPQHF.

V and J are TRBV10-2 and TRBJ2-1; D is ambiguous. The CDR3 runs to 11 residues. Between the trimmed V and J ends, which lost 6 bases and 12 bases, there was a span of 12 bases. Germline V lookup: CDR1 WSHSY, CDR2 SAAADI. CDR3 bases: TGCGCCAGCAGCCCACTGGAGATGCAGTTCTTC. It is translated as CASSPLEMQFF.

DNA of the CDR3: TGTGCCAGCAGTCCCCTCAGGGGAGGTGGCTATGGCTACACCTTC. Translating it yields CASSPLRGGGYGYTF. This sequence joins TRBV28 and TRBJ1-2; maybe TRBD1 (6 bases). Trimming took off 5 bases at V and 4 bases at J, with 17 bases between the two ends. Looked up from germline, CDR1 is MDHEN and CDR2 is SYDVKM. This CDR3 spans 15 amino acids.

The V and J genes are TRBV5-5 and TRBJ1-5; D remains unclear. Trimming removed 0 bases from V and 0 bases from J, with 4 bases in between. This CDR3 is 14 amino acids long. Per germline, CDR1 SGHKS and CDR2 YYEKEE (reference sequence). CDR3 nucleotides: TGTGCCAGCAGCTTGGAGGGTAGCAATCAGCCCCAGCATTTT. Its protein is CASSLEGSNQPQHF.

This chain links TRBV6-5 with TRBJ2-7, with 7 bases that match TRBD2. V lost 5 bases and J lost 3; bases outside the gene matches: 7. The CDR3 spans 14 residues. Germline CDR1 is MNHEY and CDR2 is SVGAGI. CDR3 in amino acids: CASSPSGDDYEQYF. CDR3 in DNA: TGTGCCAGCAGTCCCAGCGGGGATGACTACGAGCAGTACTTC.

This chain uses TRBV7-8 with TRBJ1-1; TRBD1 agrees at 9 bases. Trimming at V came to 4 bases and at J to 2 bases, leaving 2 bases not matched to a gene. The CDR3 spans 14 residues. CDR1 and CDR2 (germline): SGHVS, FQNEAQ. The CDR3 DNA reads TGTGCCAGCAGCTATACAGGGGGCAACACTGAAGCTTTCTTT. Residues: CASSYTGGNTEAFF.

The rearrangement uses TRBV5-1 and TRBJ2-3; D is possibly TRBD2 (6 bases). In germline, CDR1 is SGHRS, CDR2 YFSETQ. This CDR3 spans 14 amino acids. The V end was cut by 6 bases, the J end by 2 bases, with 13 bases between. CDR3 nucleotide sequence: TGCGCCAGCAATTCGGGGGAGTTCACAGATACGCAGTATTTT. Translation gives CASNSGEFTDTQYF.

This chain joins TRBV28 and TRBJ2-4; D remains ambiguous. V lost 5 bases, J lost 5 bases, and 16 bases lay in between. The CDR3 is made up of 15 amino acids. Germline V gene sequence: CDR1 MDHEN, CDR2 SYDVKM. The CDR3 DNA sequence: TGTGCCAGCAGTCCTCGGCGAAGGAGAGAAAACATTCAGTACTTC. As protein: CASSPRRRRENIQYF.

The J gene is TRBJ1-5, the V gene TRBV9; D call uncertain. V lost 3 bases and J lost 0, with 10 bases in between. The CDR3 covers 15 residues. Looked up from germline, CDR1 is SGDLS and CDR2 is YYNGEE. The CDR3 DNA reads TGTGCCAGCAGCGCGGATGGTCATAGCAATCAGCCCCAGCATTTT. This codes for CASSADGHSNQPQHF.

The chain links TRBV7-2 to TRBJ1-6, with D possibly matching TRBD1 (5 bases). This CDR3 contains 14 residues. Per germline, CDR1 SGHTA and CDR2 FQGNSA. Trimming removed 3 bases at V and 7 bases at J, with 10 bases between. The CDR3 loop reads CASSFSGSNSPLHF. For the CDR3, the DNA is TGTGCCAGCAGCTTTTCAGGGTCGAATTCACCCCTCCACTTT.

The CDR3 sequence: CASRTNDRAYNEQFF. The CDR3, as DNA: TGTGCCAGCAGAACAAACGACAGGGCCTACAATGAGCAGTTCTTC. The genes are TRBV28 and TRBJ2-1; TRBD1 matches 7 bases. This CDR3 contains 15 residues. V trimming: 6 bases; J trimming: 2 bases; junction bases outside the gene matches: 7. Germline V gene sequence: CDR1 MDHEN, CDR2 SYDVKM.

This clone appeared a single time. The chain joins TRBV7-3 to TRBJ2-3; D is undetermined. The CDR3 length is 14 residues. The ends were cut back, 2 bases at V and 1 base at J, with 7 bases in the middle. CDR1 is SGHTA, CDR2 FQGTGA, per germline. The CDR3 DNA is TGTGCCAGCAGCTTAGGGCTAGGCACAGATACGCAGTATTTT. This gives the protein CASSLGLGTDTQYF. Full variable domain (remainder filled in from reference TRBV7-3 and TRBJ2-3): GAGVSQTPSNKVTEKGKYVELRCDPISGHTALYWYRQSLGQGPEFLIYFQGTGAADDSGLPNDRFFAVRPEGSVSTLKIQRTERGDSAVYLCASSLGLGTDTQYFGPGTRLTVL.

The chain couples TRBV18 to TRBJ1-5; TRBD1 is a possible D gene (5 bases). Germline assignment: CDR1 KGHSH and CDR2 LQKENI. The CDR3 length is 12 residues. Trimming pared 5 bases from V and 11 bases from J, leaving 13 bases between. The CDR3 DNA follows: TGTGCCAGCTCATCCCGCGGGGGGTCCCAGCATTTT. Translation: CASSSRGGSQHF.

The V call is TRBV6-2 or TRBV6-3, the J call TRBJ1-5; 10 bases map to TRBD1. Unmatched junction bases numbered 13, after V lost 6 bases and J lost 11 bases. This CDR3 has 15 residues. Germline V CDR1 and CDR2: MNHEY, SVGEGT. The CDR3 loop reads CASSRPGTGEGAQHF. In DNA form, the CDR3 reads TGTGCCAGCAGCCGTCCCGGGACAGGGGAGGGTGCCCAGCATTTT.

V usage is TRBV28 and J usage is TRBJ1-6; TRBD1 is a possible D gene (5 bases). The CDR3 has 14 amino acids. Germline loops: CDR1 MDHEN, CDR2 SYDVKM. V shed 8 bases and J shed 10 bases, with 18 bases lying between them. The CDR3 sequence is CASELGVGGSPLHF. CDR3 DNA sequence: TGTGCCAGCGAATTGGGGGTGGGAGGCTCACCCCTCCACTTT.

Of note for this clone: Other DNA sequences of this sample code for an identical CDR3. J is TRBJ2-2 and V is TRBV7-9, with D possibly matching TRBD1 (6 bases). Germline CDR1 reads SEHNR; CDR2 reads FQNEAQ (reference sequence). Trimming shortened V by 1 base and J by 4 bases, and 7 bases separated the two germline ends. The CDR3 spans 14 residues. CDR3 sequence reads: CASSLDRATGELFF. The CDR3 DNA follows: TGTGCCAGCAGCTTAGACAGGGCCACCGGGGAGCTGTTTTTT. The complete variable domain, with remaining parts taken from reference TRBV7-9 and TRBJ2-2, reads DTGVSQNPRHKITKRGQNVTFRCDPISEHNRLYWYRQTLGQGPEFLTYFQNEAQLEKSRLLSDRFSAERPKGSFSTLEIQRTEQGDSAMYLCASSLDRATGELFFGEGSRLTVL.

The gene calls are TRBV29-1 and TRBJ2-2; 7 positions agree with TRBD2. There are 15 residues in the CDR3. CDR1 is SQVTM and CDR2 is ANQGSEA in the germline V gene. Germline trimming cut 0 bases from V and 6 bases from J; bases unmatched to any gene: 7. The CDR3 protein is CSVEDPGGGPGELFF. The CDR3 nucleotides read TGCAGCGTTGAAGATCCGGGAGGAGGGCCCGGGGAGCTGTTTTTT.

The J gene is TRBJ2-7, the V gene TRBV28; 8 bases fit TRBD2. This CDR3 contains 15 residues. The germline gives CDR1 MDHEN, CDR2 SYDVKM. The junction had 8 bases not matched to a gene; V was cut back by 1 base and J by 6 bases. CDR3 bases: TGTGCCAGCAGTTTATATTTAGCGGGGAAGATCGAGCAGTACTTC. It yields the protein CASSLYLAGKIEQYF.

V usage is TRBV7-2 and J usage is TRBJ1-2, with D hard to call. The CDR3 has 11 amino acids. V was shortened by 2 bases and J by 14 bases, with 12 bases between the two germline ends. Germline V lookup: CDR1 SGHTA, CDR2 FQGNSA. The CDR3 region has the DNA TGTGCCAGCAGCTTAAGTAAGATAAGGACCTTC. Protein: CASSLSKIRTF.